The 17 T cell receptor beta chains in this list originate from one sample, sequenced in a study of cytomegalovirus exposure and HLA in healthy donors. Use of 60 Vbeta and 13 Jbeta primers characterized the PCR. Assay used: immunoSEQ multiplex PCR; TCRdb lists only in-frame clones, some missing. The sample lists 140,000 to 150,000 clones; 70% to 85% were seen once. The sequencing sample was made of PBMCs. These receptors were collected from a woman aged 60-75 years in good health and CMV-seropositive.

The chain is built from TRBV19 and TRBJ1-2, with 9 bases fitting TRBD1. Germline V lookup: CDR1 LNHDA, CDR2 SQIVND (reference sequence). V lost 1 base and J lost 2; bases outside the gene matches: 8. The CDR3 totals 17 residues. The CDR3 protein is CASSIGPNRGPNYGYTF. The CDR3 coding sequence is TGTGCCAGTAGTATAGGGCCGAACAGGGGGCCCAACTATGGCTACACCTTC.

This clone was seen a handful of times. The sample contains more than one DNA sequence encoding this CDR3. The genes are TRBV15 and TRBJ1-1; D remains unclear. V was shortened by 0 bases and J by 6 bases, with 8 bases between the two germline ends. CDR3 length equals 13 residues. From germline, CDR1 is LNHNV and CDR2 YYDKDF (reference sequence). CDR3 sequence: CATSRDRVSEAFF. The CDR3 region has the DNA TGTGCCACCAGCAGAGACCGGGTTTCTGAAGCTTTCTTT.

The rearrangement joins TRBV9 to TRBJ1-2; D may be TRBD1 (6 bases). CDR1 and CDR2 (germline): SGDLS, YYNGEE. The CDR3 extends over 16 amino acids. V was clipped by 4 bases and J by 0 bases, with 16 bases between them. This CDR3 is CASSPRDTSPNYGYTF. CDR3 nucleotides: TGTGCCAGCAGCCCCCGGGACACCTCTCCTAACTATGGCTACACCTTC. Full variable domain (outside the CDR3, taken from reference TRBV9 and TRBJ1-2): DSGVTQTPKHLITATGQRVTLRCSPRSGDLSVYWYQQSLDQGLQFLIQYYNGEERAKGNILERFSAQQFPDLHSELNLSSLELGDSALYFCASSPRDTSPNYGYTFGSGTRLTVV.

A single count supports this clone. V is TRBV29-1 and J is TRBJ2-1; D is undetermined. Germline V lookup: CDR1 SQVTM, CDR2 ANQGSEA. This CDR3 is built from 11 residues. The germline V and J ends were trimmed by 7 bases and 6 bases, with 10 bases remaining between them. CDR3 region: CSAGERNEQFF. The CDR3 DNA sequence: TGCAGCGCCGGAGAGCGCAATGAGCAGTTCTTC.

This chain uses TRBV19 with TRBJ2-7; 8 nucleotides match TRBD1. V shed 5 bases and J 4 bases; nucleotides not matched to a gene: 4. Germline CDR1 LNHDA, CDR2 SQIVND (reference sequence). The CDR3 length is 13 residues. The CDR3 DNA sequence: TGTGCCAGTAGTTTTCAGGGGGCGTACGAGCAGTACTTC. Protein: CASSFQGAYEQYF.

The CDR3 sequence: CASSYEGRAEAFF. The DNA of the CDR3 is TGTGCCAGCAGTTACGAGGGTAGGGCTGAAGCTTTCTTT. V is TRBV6-6 and J is TRBJ1-1; D gene unclear. The germline CDR1 and CDR2 sequences are MNHNY and SVGAGI (reference sequence). This CDR3 comprises 13 residues. V gave up 2 bases and J gave up 6 bases, with 10 bases separating them.

The V gene is TRBV7-8, the J gene TRBJ2-7; 7 bases fit TRBD1. The V segment lost 5 bases and the J segment 6 bases; nucleotides outside the gene matches: 7. CDR1 and CDR2 from the germline V gene are SGHVS and FQNEAQ. The CDR3 is 13 amino acids. The CDR3 DNA reads as TGTGCCAGCAGCCAAGACAGGGCGGCCGAGCAGTACTTC. Translation gives CASSQDRAAEQYF.

CDR3 in amino acids: CASSLIGNRGEAFF. Written as DNA, the CDR3 is TGTGCCAGCAGCTTAATAGGAAACAGGGGTGAAGCTTTCTTT. The V and J genes are TRBV7-2 and TRBJ1-1; 7 bases fit TRBD1. The V segment lost 2 bases and the J segment 7 bases; nucleotides outside the gene matches: 7. This CDR3 comprises 14 residues. The germline CDR1 and CDR2 sequences are SGHTA and FQGNSA.

The rearrangement joins TRBV5-1 to TRBJ2-7; no firm D call. The CDR3 is made up of 16 amino acids. V lost 0 bases and J 3 bases, leaving 16 bases between the germline ends. CDR1 is SGHRS, CDR2 YFSETQ, per germline. The CDR3 loop reads CASSLEPSSINYEQYF. CDR3 nucleotides: TGCGCCAGCAGCTTGGAACCCTCATCTATCAACTACGAGCAGTACTTC.

The V gene is TRBV7-2, the J gene TRBJ1-1; possibly TRBD1 for D (5 bases). There are 13 residues in the CDR3. Germline lookup yields CDR1 SGHTA and CDR2 FQGNSA. V was pared by 3 bases and J by 1 base, with 6 bases between. The CDR3 DNA is TGTGCCAGCAGCTTCGGGGGGAACACTGAAGCTTTCTTT. Encoded protein: CASSFGGNTEAFF.

This sequence joins TRBV2 and TRBJ1-1; no reliable D call. Germline V gene data show CDR1 as SNHLY and CDR2 as FYNNEI. The CDR3 has 13 residues. Trimming stripped 5 bases from V and 0 bases from J, with 7 bases between. The chain's CDR3 is CASSYMMNTEAFF. In DNA, the CDR3 is TGTGCCAGCAGTTACATGATGAACACTGAAGCTTTCTTT. Together with reference TRBV2 and TRBJ1-1, the CDR3 gives the full variable domain: EPEVTQTPSHQVTQMGQEVILRCVPISNHLYFYWYRQILGQKVEFLVSFYNNEISEKSEIFDDQFSVERPDGSNFTLKIRSTKLEDSAMYFCASSYMMNTEAFFGQGTRLTVV.

The chain employs TRBV28 and TRBJ2-1; D gene unclear. This CDR3 is 15 amino acids long. The V and J ends lost 6 bases and 5 bases respectively, with 17 bases between them. The germline V gene has CDR1 MDHEN and CDR2 SYDVKM. CDR3 sequence (DNA): TGTGCCAGCAGCCTCATACAGATAGTAGACAATGAGCAGTTCTTC. Amino acids: CASSLIQIVDNEQFF. The full variable domain, in which reference TRBV28 and TRBJ2-1 provide the parts outside the CDR3, is DVKVTQSSRYLVKRTGEKVFLECVQDMDHENMFWYRQDPGLGLRLIYFSYDVKMKEKGDIPEGYSVSREKKERFSLILESASTNQTSMYLCASSLIQIVDNEQFFGPGTRLTVL.

V is TRBV5-4 and J is TRBJ2-7; weak D call: TRBD2 (5 bases). The length of the CDR3 is 14 residues. Looked up from germline, CDR1 is SGHNT and CDR2 is YYREEE (reference sequence). The V end lost 0 bases, the J end lost 1 base, and 8 bases lay between the germline ends. CDR3 in amino acids: CASSLVAGSYEQYF. The CDR3 DNA reads as TGTGCCAGCAGCTTGGTGGCGGGTTCCTACGAGCAGTACTTC.

This clone appeared once. The chain joins TRBV28 to TRBJ2-3, with D tentatively TRBD2 (7 bases). Trimming cost V 7 bases and J 5 bases, with 37 bases left between them. Germline V lookup: CDR1 MDHEN, CDR2 SYDVKM. The CDR3 has 21 residues. DNA of the CDR3: TGTGCCAGCAACCCTCTCTGGGGGGCCAGCCACTCGCGGGAGTGGGGAGATACGCAGTATTTT. This gives the protein CASNPLWGASHSREWGDTQYF. Drawing the rest from reference TRBV28 and TRBJ2-3, the complete variable domain is DVKVTQSSRYLVKRTGEKVFLECVQDMDHENMFWYRQDPGLGLRLIYFSYDVKMKEKGDIPEGYSVSREKKERFSLILESASTNQTSMYLCASNPLWGASHSREWGDTQYFGPGTRLTVL.

The rearrangement joins TRBV25-1 to TRBJ2-5; 8 positions agree with TRBD1. V lost 3 bases and J lost 0; bases outside the gene matches: 9. Germline V CDR1 and CDR2: MGHDK, SYGVNS. This CDR3 region has 17 residues. The CDR3 DNA is TGTGCCAGCAGTGAGAACCCCCGGACAGGGAACCAAGAGACCCAGTACTTC. Translated: CASSENPRTGNQETQYF.

V usage is TRBV5-6 and J usage is TRBJ2-2; no reliable D call. Trimming left V 0 bases short and J 0 bases short, with 9 bases between. Germline V gene lookup returns CDR1 SGHDT and CDR2 YYEEEE. There are 16 residues in the CDR3. DNA of the CDR3: TGTGCCAGCAGCTTGGGTCAGGCCTCGAACACCGGGGAGCTGTTTTTT. Translation gives CASSLGQASNTGELFF.

V is TRBV10-3 and J is TRBJ2-5; the match to TRBD2 covers 10 bases. Germline loops: CDR1 ENHRY, CDR2 SYGVKD. Unmatched junction bases numbered 3, after V lost 0 bases and J lost 5 bases. The CDR3 extends over 15 amino acids. The DNA of the CDR3 is TGTGCCATCAGTGAGTCCCCAGCGGGAGGGGAGACCCAGTACTTC. Its protein product is CAISESPAGGETQYF.